A single sample gave rise to the 26 T cell receptor beta chains below, sequenced in a study of blood T cell repertoires in COVID-19. Some clones are missing from TCRdb's copy, which holds only in-frame ones; the method was immunoSEQ multiplex PCR. In the table there are roughly 410,000 clones, about 89% of which are singletons. The sample was peripheral blood. Every receptor here comes from a woman between 40 and 55 years old with COVID-19, enrolled during active disease.

The rearrangement joins TRBV28 to TRBJ1-4; 10 bases match TRBD1. V was clipped by 8 bases and J by 8 bases; unmatched bases: 2. Germline V gives CDR1 MDHEN, CDR2 SYDVKM. The CDR3 spans 12 residues. This chain's CDR3 is CASGTGEEKLFF. CDR3 coding DNA: TGTGCCAGCGGGACAGGGGAAGAAAAACTGTTTTTT. Complete variable domain (other parts from reference TRBV28 and TRBJ1-4): DVKVTQSSRYLVKRTGEKVFLECVQDMDHENMFWYRQDPGLGLRLIYFSYDVKMKEKGDIPEGYSVSREKKERFSLILESASTNQTSMYLCASGTGEEKLFFGSGTQLSVL.

This clone appeared once. This chain joins TRBV5-1 and TRBJ1-2; no reliable D call. Germline loops: CDR1 SGHRS, CDR2 YFSETQ. Trimming cost V 5 bases and J 3 bases, with 14 bases left between them. The CDR3 covers 14 residues. The CDR3 sequence is CASSVGRADYGYTF. In DNA form, the CDR3 reads TGCGCCAGCAGTGTAGGGCGGGCGGACTATGGCTACACCTTC.

The chain recombines TRBV28 with TRBJ1-1, with unresolved D. CDR3 size: 13 residues. Trimming pared 5 bases from V and 3 bases from J, leaving 10 bases between. The germline V gene encodes CDR1 MDHEN and CDR2 SYDVKM. The CDR3 nucleotides are TGTGCCAGCAGTACCGGTCCCTACACTGAAGCTTTCTTT. The encoded protein is CASSTGPYTEAFF.

The chain couples TRBV5-4 to TRBJ2-7; 7 nucleotides align to TRBD2. The CDR3 covers 14 residues. Germline lookup yields CDR1 SGHNT and CDR2 YYREEE (reference sequence). V lost 4 bases to trimming and J lost 3 bases; unmatched junction nucleotides: 7. This CDR3 reads CASSPSGSLYEQYF. In DNA form, the CDR3 reads TGTGCCAGCAGCCCTAGCGGATCCCTCTACGAGCAGTACTTC.

The gene calls are TRBV7-2 and TRBJ2-1; D unresolved. CDR1 is SGHTA and CDR2 is FQGNSA in the germline V gene. Trimming left V 5 bases short and J 4 bases short, with 6 bases between. This CDR3 contains 12 residues. Written as DNA, the CDR3 is TGTGCCAGCAGCCGGCGGTACAATGAGCAGTTCTTC. Its translation: CASSRRYNEQFF.

V usage is TRBV7-2 and J usage is TRBJ2-4; 9 bases align to TRBD1. J gave up 1 base and V 5 bases, and 6 bases lay outside the gene matches. The CDR3 is 16 amino acids. Germline V CDR1 and CDR2: SGHTA, FQGNSA. CDR3 sequence: CASSKRDREAKNIQYF. The CDR3, as DNA: TGTGCCAGCAGCAAACGGGACAGGGAGGCCAAAAACATTCAGTACTTC.

V is TRBV6-5 and J is TRBJ1-1, with TRBD1 matching over 7 bases. V lost 7 bases and J lost 2; bases outside the gene matches: 10. The CDR3 runs to 15 residues. Germline assignment: CDR1 MNHEY and CDR2 SVGAGI. DNA of the CDR3: TGTGCCAGCAAATCGCCCGGGACAGTCAACACTGAAGCTTTCTTT. It codes for CASKSPGTVNTEAFF.

In its sample, this clone was seen a few times. V usage is TRBV18 and J usage is TRBJ1-1; 7 bases align to TRBD1. The CDR3 length is 15 residues. The germline V gene has CDR1 KGHSH and CDR2 LQKENI. Trimming removed 4 bases from V and 0 bases from J; junction bases left unmatched: 5. The CDR3, as DNA: TGTGCCAGCTCACTGAAGGGGGCCATGAACACTGAAGCTTTCTTT. Translation gives CASSLKGAMNTEAFF.

CDR3 protein: CASSFGTEVTDTQYF. CDR3 bases: TGTGCCAGCAGCTTCGGGACAGAGGTCACAGATACGCAGTATTTT. This chain uses TRBV7-3 with TRBJ2-3; 7 nucleotides agree with TRBD1. The CDR3 extends over 15 amino acids. Per germline, CDR1 SGHTA and CDR2 FQGTGA. V trimming: 3 bases; J trimming: 2 bases; junction bases outside the gene matches: 5.

The chain joins TRBV11-3 to TRBJ2-3, with 12 bases fitting TRBD1. Germline trimming cut 3 bases from V and 0 bases from J; bases unmatched to any gene: 1. CDR1 is SGHNT and CDR2 is YENEEA in the germline V gene. The CDR3 totals 16 residues. In nucleotides, the CDR3 is TGTGCCAGCAGCTTGGGACAGGGGGCTAGCACAGATACGCAGTATTTT. Translating gives CASSLGQGASTDTQYF. The full variable domain, with the rest looked up from reference TRBV11-3 and TRBJ2-3, is EAGVVQSPRYKIIEKKQPVAFWCNPISGHNTLYWYLQNLGQGPELLIRYENEEAVDDSQLPKDRFSAERLKGVDSTLKIQPAELGDSAVYLCASSLGQGASTDTQYFGPGTRLTVL.

CDR3 loop: CASSIDHWSSVYGYTF. As DNA, the CDR3 is TGTGCCAGTAGTATAGATCACTGGTCCAGCGTCTATGGCTACACCTTC. V and J are TRBV19 and TRBJ1-2; D is ambiguous. V was pared by 0 bases and J by 4 bases, with 15 bases between. The CDR3 loop spans 16 amino acids. Germline lookup yields CDR1 LNHDA and CDR2 SQIVND (reference sequence). Full variable domain (remainder filled in from reference TRBV19 and TRBJ1-2): DGGITQSPKYLFRKEGQNVTLSCEQNLNHDAMYWYRQDPGQGLRLIYYSQIVNDFQKGDIAEGYSVSREKKESFPLTVTSAQKNPTAFYLCASSIDHWSSVYGYTFGSGTRLTVV.

The chain recombines TRBV19 with TRBJ1-2; tentative D call: TRBD1 (6 bases). Germline CDR1 reads LNHDA; CDR2 reads SQIVND (reference sequence). The germline V and J ends were trimmed by 7 bases and 4 bases, with 19 bases remaining between them. The CDR3 sequence is 15 residues long. Here the CDR3 reads CASTLTDSTSYGYTF. CDR3 sequence (DNA): TGTGCCAGTACCCTGACGGACAGCACGAGCTATGGCTACACCTTC.

The table lists this clone with a few counts. This chain joins TRBV7-9 and TRBJ1-4; 8 bases are a match to TRBD1. The germline CDR1 and CDR2 sequences are SEHNR and FQNEAQ (reference sequence). Unmatched junction bases numbered 4, after V lost 4 bases and J lost 6 bases. This CDR3 has 14 residues. The CDR3 loop is CASSSQGAYEKLFF. CDR3 bases: TGTGCCAGCAGCTCCCAGGGGGCGTATGAAAAACTGTTTTTT.

The chain recombines TRBV28 with TRBJ2-7; TRBD2 matches at 10 bases. The CDR3 runs 15 residues. J gave up 5 bases and V 7 bases, and 11 bases lay outside the gene matches. Per the germline V gene, CDR1 is MDHEN and CDR2 is SYDVKM. The chain's CDR3 is CASTPPASGSNEQYF. DNA of the CDR3: TGTGCCAGCACCCCCCCCGCTAGCGGGAGCAACGAGCAGTACTTC.

V is TRBV3-1 (or the pseudogene TRBV3-2) and J is TRBJ1-2; 10 bases align to TRBD1. CDR1 is LGHDT and CDR2 is YNNKEL in the germline V gene (reference sequence). The CDR3 has 17 amino acids. V lost 0 bases, J lost 4 bases, and 8 bases stayed unmatched. The CDR3 DNA follows: TGTGCCAGCAGCCAAGATCCGATCGGGACAGGGGCCTATGGCTACACCTTC. This translates into CASSQDPIGTGAYGYTF.

The chain has TRBV6-2 or TRBV6-3 and TRBJ2-3, with 7 bases that match TRBD2. J lost 8 bases, V lost 6 bases, and 8 bases had no gene match. Germline lookup yields CDR1 MNHEY and CDR2 SVGEGT. There are 13 residues in the CDR3. CDR3 DNA sequence: TGTGCCAGCAGCGAACGATGGGGGGGTACGCAGTATTTT. This codes for CASSERWGGTQYF.

The rearrangement joins TRBV28 to TRBJ1-2; D is unclear. Germline-derived CDR1 and CDR2 are MDHEN and SYDVKM. The ends were cut back, 8 bases at V and 5 bases at J, with 21 bases in the middle. The CDR3 sequence is 15 residues long. The CDR3, as DNA: TGTGCCAGCGGATCAAAAGTGGGAGGACGGTATGGCTACACCTTC. It encodes CASGSKVGGRYGYTF.

The chain's CDR3 is CASSFSGGGWQFF. The CDR3 coding sequence is TGTGCCAGCAGTTTTAGCGGAGGTGGTTGGCAGTTCTTC. The chain has TRBV6-5 and TRBJ2-1; a weak D match, TRBD2 (6 bases). The CDR3 sequence is 13 residues long. V lost 4 bases to trimming and J lost 12 bases, with 16 bases between them. Germline V gene data show CDR1 as MNHEY and CDR2 as SVGAGI.

V gene TRBV6-5 combines with J gene TRBJ1-1; 7 bases agree with TRBD1. V lost 4 bases, J lost 1 base, and 9 bases stayed unmatched. Looked up from germline, CDR1 is MNHEY and CDR2 is SVGAGI. CDR3 length: 16 residues. CDR3 DNA sequence: TGTGCCAGCAGTTTCGTCTCAGGGGGTGCGAACACTGAAGCTTTCTTT. This translates into CASSFVSGGANTEAFF.

The chain carries TRBV7-9 and TRBJ2-3; TRBD2 agrees at 8 bases. The ends lost 0 bases at V and 5 bases at J; junction bases unmatched: 13. The length of the CDR3 is 18 residues. The germline V gene has CDR1 SEHNR and CDR2 FQNEAQ (reference sequence). The CDR3 here is CASSLAPAAGGPVDTQYF. The CDR3 nucleotides are TGTGCCAGCAGCTTAGCTCCGGCGGCGGGGGGTCCGGTAGATACGCAGTATTTT. Full variable domain (missing parts from reference TRBV7-9 and TRBJ2-3): DTGVSQNPRHKITKRGQNVTFRCDPISEHNRLYWYRQTLGQGPEFLTYFQNEAQLEKSRLLSDRFSAERPKGSFSTLEIQRTEQGDSAMYLCASSLAPAAGGPVDTQYFGPGTRLTVL.

V and J are TRBV24-1 and TRBJ1-2; 9 bases agree with TRBD1. Germline CDR1 and CDR2: KGHDR and SFDVKD. The CDR3 sequence is 14 residues long. V lost 9 bases to trimming and J lost 8 bases; unmatched junction nucleotides: 12. The CDR3 loop reads CATGTGSPFSGYTF. DNA for the CDR3: TGTGCCACCGGGACAGGGAGCCCCTTCTCCGGCTACACCTTC.

The count of this clone is one. This chain links TRBV18 with TRBJ1-2, with 10 bases aligning to TRBD1. Germline trimming cut 5 bases from V and 0 bases from J; bases unmatched to any gene: 3. The CDR3 spans 15 residues. In germline, CDR1 is KGHSH, CDR2 LQKENI. The CDR3 sequence: CASSTGQGSNYGYTF. The CDR3 DNA sequence: TGTGCCAGCTCAACGGGACAGGGGTCTAACTATGGCTACACCTTC.

This clone occurred once. The genes are TRBV3-1 (or the pseudogene TRBV3-2) and TRBJ1-2; D is ambiguous. Trimming stripped 0 bases from V and 4 bases from J, with 15 bases between. Germline CDR1 LGHDT, CDR2 YNNKEL (reference sequence). The CDR3 covers 16 residues. CDR3 sequence (DNA): TGTGCCAGCAGCCAAGATGTTGGCGGCATCCTCTATGGCTACACCTTC. Translation gives CASSQDVGGILYGYTF.

This rearrangement joins TRBV9 to TRBJ1-2; unclear D gene. The CDR3 extends over 13 amino acids. Germline CDR1 is SGDLS and CDR2 is YYNGEE. V was trimmed by 0 bases and J by 6 bases, leaving 9 bases between them. The CDR3 is CASSVDLGDGYTF. CDR3 coding DNA: TGTGCCAGCAGCGTAGATTTGGGCGATGGCTACACCTTC.

The chain uses TRBV10-3 and TRBJ1-4; maybe TRBD1 (5 bases). This CDR3 has 15 residues. V was trimmed by 0 bases and J by 5 bases, leaving 10 bases between them. Germline CDR1 ENHRY, CDR2 SYGVKD. The CDR3, as DNA: TGTGCCATCAGTGAGTCGCAGGGTGGGAATGAAAAACTGTTTTTT. Amino acids: CAISESQGGNEKLFF.

The chain has TRBV6-6 and TRBJ2-2, with 11 bases fitting TRBD1. Germline assignment: CDR1 MNHNY and CDR2 SVGAGI (reference sequence). J was trimmed by 4 bases and V by 2 bases; bases with no gene match: 0. This CDR3 spans 15 amino acids. CDR3 region: CASSYGTGGTGELFF. In DNA, the CDR3 is TGTGCCAGCAGTTACGGGACAGGGGGCACCGGGGAGCTGTTTTTT.